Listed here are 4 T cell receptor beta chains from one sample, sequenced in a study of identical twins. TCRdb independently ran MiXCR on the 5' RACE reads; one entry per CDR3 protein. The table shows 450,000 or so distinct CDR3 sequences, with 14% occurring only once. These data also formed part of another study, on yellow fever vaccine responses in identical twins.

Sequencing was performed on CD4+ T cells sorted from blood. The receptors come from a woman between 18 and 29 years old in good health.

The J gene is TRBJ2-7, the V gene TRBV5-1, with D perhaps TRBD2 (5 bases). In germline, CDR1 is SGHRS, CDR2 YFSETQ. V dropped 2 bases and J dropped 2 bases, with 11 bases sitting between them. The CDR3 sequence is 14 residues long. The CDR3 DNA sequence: TGCGCCAGCAGCTTAAAGACTATCCCCTACGAGCAGTACTTC. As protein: CASSLKTIPYEQYF.

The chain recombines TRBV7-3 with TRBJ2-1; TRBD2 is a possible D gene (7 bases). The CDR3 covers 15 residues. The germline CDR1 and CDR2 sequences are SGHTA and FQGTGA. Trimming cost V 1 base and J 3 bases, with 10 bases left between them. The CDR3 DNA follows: TGTGCCAGCAGCTTAAGGGGGGGCTTCTACAATGAGCAGTTCTTC. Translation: CASSLRGGFYNEQFF.

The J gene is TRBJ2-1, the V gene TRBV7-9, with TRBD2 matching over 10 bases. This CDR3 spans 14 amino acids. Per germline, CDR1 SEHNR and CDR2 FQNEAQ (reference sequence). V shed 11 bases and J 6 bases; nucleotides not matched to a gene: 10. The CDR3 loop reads CAGTESGGANEQFF. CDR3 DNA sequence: TGTGCCGGGACCGAAAGCGGGGGGGCCAATGAGCAGTTCTTC.

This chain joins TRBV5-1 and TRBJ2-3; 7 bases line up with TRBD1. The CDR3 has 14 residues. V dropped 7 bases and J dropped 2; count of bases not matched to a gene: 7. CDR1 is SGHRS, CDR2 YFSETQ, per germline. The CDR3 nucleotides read TGCGCCAGCTCCCGACAGGGAAACACAGATACGCAGTATTTT. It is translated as CASSRQGNTDTQYF.